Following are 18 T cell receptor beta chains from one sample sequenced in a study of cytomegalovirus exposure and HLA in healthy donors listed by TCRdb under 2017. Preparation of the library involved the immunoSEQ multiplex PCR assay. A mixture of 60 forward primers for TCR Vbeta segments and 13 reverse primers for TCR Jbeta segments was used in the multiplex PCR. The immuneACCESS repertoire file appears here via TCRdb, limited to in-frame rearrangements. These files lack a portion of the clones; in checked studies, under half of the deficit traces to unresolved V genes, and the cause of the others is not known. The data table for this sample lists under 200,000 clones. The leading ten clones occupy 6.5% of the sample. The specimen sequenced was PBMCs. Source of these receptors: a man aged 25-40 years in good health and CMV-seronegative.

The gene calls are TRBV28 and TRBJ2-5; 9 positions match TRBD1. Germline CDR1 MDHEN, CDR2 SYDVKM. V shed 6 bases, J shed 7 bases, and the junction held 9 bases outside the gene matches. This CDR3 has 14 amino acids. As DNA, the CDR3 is TGTGCCAGCAGACAACAGGGGGCAGCGGGGACCCAGTACTTC. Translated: CASRQQGAAGTQYF.

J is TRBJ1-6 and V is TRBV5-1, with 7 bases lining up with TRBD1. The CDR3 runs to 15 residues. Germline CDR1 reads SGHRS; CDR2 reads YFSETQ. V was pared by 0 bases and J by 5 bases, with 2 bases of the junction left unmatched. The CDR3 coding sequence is TGCGCCAGCAGCTTGGCCGGGACAGATAATTCACCCCTCCACTTT. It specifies CASSLAGTDNSPLHF.

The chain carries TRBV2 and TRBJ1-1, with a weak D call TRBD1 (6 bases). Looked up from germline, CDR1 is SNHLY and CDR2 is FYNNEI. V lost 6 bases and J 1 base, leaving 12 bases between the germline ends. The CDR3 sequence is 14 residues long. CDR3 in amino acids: CASRYRDTNTEAFF. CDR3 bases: TGTGCCAGCAGATACAGGGACACGAACACTGAAGCTTTCTTT.

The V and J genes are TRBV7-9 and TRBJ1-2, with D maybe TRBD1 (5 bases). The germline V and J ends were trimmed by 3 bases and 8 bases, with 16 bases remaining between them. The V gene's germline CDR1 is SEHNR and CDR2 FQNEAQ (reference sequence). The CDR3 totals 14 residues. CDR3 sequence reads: CASSFGTAYMGYTF. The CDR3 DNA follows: TGTGCCAGCAGCTTCGGGACTGCCTACATGGGCTACACCTTC. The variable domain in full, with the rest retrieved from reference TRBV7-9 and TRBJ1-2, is DTGVSQNPRHKITKRGQNVTFRCDPISEHNRLYWYRQTLGQGPEFLTYFQNEAQLEKSRLLSDRFSAERPKGSFSTLEIQRTEQGDSAMYLCASSFGTAYMGYTFGSGTRLTVV.

The CDR3 loop is CASSLDPGTSQETQYF. In nucleotides, the CDR3 is TGCGCCAGCAGCTTGGACCCCGGGACATCCCAAGAGACCCAGTACTTC. This sequence joins TRBV5-1 and TRBJ2-5, with D possibly matching TRBD1 (6 bases). Looked up from germline, CDR1 is SGHRS and CDR2 is YFSETQ. The CDR3 loop spans 16 amino acids. Trimming shortened V by 0 bases and J by 1 base, and 13 bases separated the two germline ends.

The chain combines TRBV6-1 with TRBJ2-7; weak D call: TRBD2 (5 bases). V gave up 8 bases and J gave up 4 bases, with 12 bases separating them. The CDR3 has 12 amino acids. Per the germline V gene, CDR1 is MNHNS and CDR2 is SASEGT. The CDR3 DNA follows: TGTGCCAGCTCGGCTAGCTGGTACGAGCAGTACTTC. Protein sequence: CASSASWYEQYF.

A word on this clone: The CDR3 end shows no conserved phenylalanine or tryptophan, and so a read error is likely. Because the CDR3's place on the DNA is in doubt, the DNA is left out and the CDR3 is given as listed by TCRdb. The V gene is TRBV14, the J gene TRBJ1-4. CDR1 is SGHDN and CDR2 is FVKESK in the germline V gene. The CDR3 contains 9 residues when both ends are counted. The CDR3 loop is CASSQGREV.

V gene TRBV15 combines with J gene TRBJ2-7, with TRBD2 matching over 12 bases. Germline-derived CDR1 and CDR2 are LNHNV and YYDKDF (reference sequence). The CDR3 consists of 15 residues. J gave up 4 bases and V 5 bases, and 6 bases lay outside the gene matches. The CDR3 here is CATSLTSGGQYEQYF. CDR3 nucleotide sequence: TGTGCCACCAGCCTTACTAGCGGGGGGCAATACGAGCAGTACTTC.

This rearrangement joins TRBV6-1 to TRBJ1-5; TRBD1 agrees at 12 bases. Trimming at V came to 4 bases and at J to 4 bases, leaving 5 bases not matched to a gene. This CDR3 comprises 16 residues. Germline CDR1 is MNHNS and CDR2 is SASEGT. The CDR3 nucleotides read TGTGCCAGCAGTGGCGGGACAGGGGGCTCAAATCAGCCCCAGCATTTT. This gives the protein CASSGGTGGSNQPQHF.

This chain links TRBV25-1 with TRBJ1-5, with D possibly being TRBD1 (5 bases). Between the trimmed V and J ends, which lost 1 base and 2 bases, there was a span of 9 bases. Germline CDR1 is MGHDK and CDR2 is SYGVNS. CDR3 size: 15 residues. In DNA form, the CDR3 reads TGTGCCAGCAGTGAATCAGGGATGGGCAATCAGCCCCAGCATTTT. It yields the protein CASSESGMGNQPQHF.

For the CDR3, the DNA is TGTGCCAGTACCCGAGGACAGGGGGCTAGGGTTGCTGAAAAACTGTTTTTT. Residues: CASTRGQGARVAEKLFF. The chain uses TRBV19 and TRBJ1-4; 11 bases match TRBD1. V lost 7 bases to trimming and J lost 7 bases; unmatched junction nucleotides: 14. CDR3 size: 17 residues. Germline assignment: CDR1 LNHDA and CDR2 SQIVND (reference sequence). Full variable domain (missing parts from reference TRBV19 and TRBJ1-4): DGGITQSPKYLFRKEGQNVTLSCEQNLNHDAMYWYRQDPGQGLRLIYYSQIVNDFQKGDIAEGYSVSREKKESFPLTVTSAQKNPTAFYLCASTRGQGARVAEKLFFGSGTQLSVL.

Here the CDR3 reads CASSPVEASNQPQHF. The CDR3 DNA reads as TGTGCCAGCTCACCAGTAGAAGCTAGCAATCAGCCCCAGCATTTT. This chain uses TRBV18 with TRBJ1-5; D uncertain. The CDR3 is 15 amino acids. Germline assignment: CDR1 KGHSH and CDR2 LQKENI. V lost 2 bases and J lost 0, with 8 bases in between.

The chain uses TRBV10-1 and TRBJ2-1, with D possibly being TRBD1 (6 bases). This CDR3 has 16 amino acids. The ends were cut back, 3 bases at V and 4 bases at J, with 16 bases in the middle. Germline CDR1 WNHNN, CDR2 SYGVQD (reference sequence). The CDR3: CASSEIQGGSYNEQFF. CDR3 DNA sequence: TGCGCCAGCAGTGAAATACAGGGTGGGTCGTACAATGAGCAGTTCTTC.

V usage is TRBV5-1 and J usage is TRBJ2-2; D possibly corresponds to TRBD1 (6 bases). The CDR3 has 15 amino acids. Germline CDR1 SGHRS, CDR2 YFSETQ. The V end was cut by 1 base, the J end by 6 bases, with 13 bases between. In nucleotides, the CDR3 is TGCGCCAGCAGCTTGAGGCAGTCAGGGGCCGGGGAGCTGTTTTTT. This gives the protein CASSLRQSGAGELFF.

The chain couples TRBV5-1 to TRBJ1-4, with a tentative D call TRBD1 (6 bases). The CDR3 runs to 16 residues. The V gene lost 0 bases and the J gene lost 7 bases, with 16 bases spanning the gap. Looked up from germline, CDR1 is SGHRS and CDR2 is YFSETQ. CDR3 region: CASSLEGQFGSEKLFF. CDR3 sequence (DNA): TGCGCCAGCAGCTTGGAAGGACAGTTCGGCAGTGAAAAACTGTTTTTT.

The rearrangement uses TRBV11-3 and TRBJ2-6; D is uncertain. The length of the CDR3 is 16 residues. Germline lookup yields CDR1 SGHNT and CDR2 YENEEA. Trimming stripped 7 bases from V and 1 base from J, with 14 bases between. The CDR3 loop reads CASTKRGASGANVLTF. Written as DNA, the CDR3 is TGTGCCAGCACAAAGCGAGGAGCATCTGGGGCCAACGTCCTGACTTTC.

The CDR3 DNA reads TGTGCCAGCAGCCGCGGAGTACTGGAGACCCAGTACTTC. Protein product: CASSRGVLETQYF. The J gene is TRBJ2-5, the V gene TRBV7-3; no firm D call. The CDR3 contains 13 residues. In germline, CDR1 is SGHTA, CDR2 FQGTGA. V dropped 5 bases and J dropped 5 bases, with 12 bases sitting between them.

CDR3 bases: TGTGCCAGCAGTTTGGGGGGGGCGAACTATGGCTACACCTTC. Amino acid sequence: CASSLGGANYGYTF. The genes are TRBV28 and TRBJ1-2, with D possibly matching TRBD1 (6 bases). This CDR3 has 14 residues. Deletions cut 3 bases from V and 2 bases from J, with 10 bases between. Germline assignment: CDR1 MDHEN and CDR2 SYDVKM.